In this sample, the clone carrying this T cell receptor (beta chain) turned up a few times. V lost 5 bases and J lost 5; bases outside the gene matches: 3. Germline V CDR1 and CDR2: SEHNR, FQNEAQ (reference sequence). The CDR3 totals 15 residues. This entry is derived from a study of cytomegalovirus exposure and HLA in healthy donors. PCR used 60 Vbeta primers and 13 Jbeta primers. This table comes from immunoSEQ multiplex PCR, and its TCRdb copy is limited to in-frame clones, with some not included. The sample shows approximately 71,000 clones, about 78% of them seen only once. The rearrangement links TRBV7-9 to TRBJ2-2, with 12 bases matching TRBD2. The TCR sequence derives from a woman in her 40s in good health and CMV-seropositive. Sequencing used PBMCs. The CDR3 region has the DNA TGTGCCAGCAGCCCGGGACTAGCGGGTACCGGGGAGCTGTTTTTT. Its translation: CASSPGLAGTGELFF.